This T cell receptor beta chain emerged from a study of T cell responses to AZD1222 COVID-19 vaccine. Looked up from germline, CDR1 is MNHEY and CDR2 is SMNVEV (reference sequence). The CDR3 length is 15 residues. V lost 1 base, J lost 2 bases, and 12 bases lay in between. Sequencing used immunoSEQ multiplex PCR; TCRdb keeps in-frame clones, though not all of them. The sample carries 180,000 or so clones, around 94% recorded once. This specimen was peripheral blood, taken on day 0 of AZD1222 vaccination. This receptor was identified in an adult in good health. This chain joins TRBV27 and TRBJ2-7, with D tentatively TRBD2 (6 bases). For the CDR3, the DNA is TGTGCCAGCAGTTTATTCGGCGGGATAGCCTACGAGCAGTACTTC. This sequence encodes CASSLFGGIAYEQYF.